The 27 T cell receptor beta chains reported below all come from one sample, sequenced in a study of blood T cell repertoires in COVID-19. Sequencing was performed with immunoSEQ multiplex PCR; in TCRdb, only in-frame clones are kept and a portion is missing. The repertoire has fewer than 100,000 clones, approximately 80% of them found once; the top ten carry 9% to 12%. Sequencing was done on a sample of peripheral blood. The receptors originated from a woman aged 70-85 years with acute or convalescent COVID-19.

The chain carries TRBV29-1 and TRBJ2-7; 12 bases align to TRBD2. V gave up 6 bases and J gave up 3 bases; unmatched junction bases: 6. This CDR3 region has 14 residues. The germline gives CDR1 SQVTM, CDR2 ANQGSEA. The CDR3 loop reads CSVTGLAGSYEQYF. The CDR3 region has the DNA TGCAGCGTAACTGGACTAGCGGGAAGCTACGAGCAGTACTTC.

V gene TRBV10-3 combines with J gene TRBJ2-7; 8 bases are shared with TRBD2. This CDR3 region has 15 residues. CDR1 and CDR2 (germline): ENHRY, SYGVKD. V trimming: 5 bases; J trimming: 1 base; junction bases outside the gene matches: 7. CDR3 in DNA: TGTGCCATCAGTCTGAGGGGACTAGAGTCCTACGAGCAGTACTTC. Protein product: CAISLRGLESYEQYF.

J is TRBJ2-6 and V is TRBV19; D may be TRBD1 (5 bases). In germline, CDR1 is LNHDA, CDR2 SQIVND (reference sequence). The CDR3 is 17 residues long. V shed 6 bases and J shed 9 bases, with 24 bases lying between them. The CDR3 is CASSPRAYGEMRNVLTF. The CDR3, as DNA: TGTGCCAGTAGCCCCAGGGCCTATGGGGAAATGCGCAACGTCCTGACTTTC.

The chain joins TRBV3-1 (or the pseudogene TRBV3-2) to TRBJ2-1, with D possibly TRBD1 on 6 matching bases. The CDR3 spans 16 residues. The ends were cut back, 0 bases at V and 4 bases at J, with 13 bases in the middle. Per the germline V gene, CDR1 is LGHDT and CDR2 is YNNKEL (reference sequence). The CDR3 DNA sequence: TGTGCCAGCAGCCAAGATGTGGGGACAAATTACAATGAGCAGTTCTTC. Encoded protein: CASSQDVGTNYNEQFF.

V usage is TRBV5-1 and J usage is TRBJ1-2, with D unresolved. Per germline, CDR1 SGHRS and CDR2 YFSETQ. The V gene lost 2 bases and the J gene lost 6 bases, with 14 bases spanning the gap. The CDR3 has 14 residues. The CDR3 sequence: CASSFGGKSDGYTF. The CDR3 DNA is TGCGCCAGCAGCTTTGGAGGGAAATCTGATGGCTACACCTTC.

The rearrangement links TRBV6-1 to TRBJ2-4, with 7 bases matching TRBD2. The CDR3 sequence is 17 residues long. CDR1 is MNHNS, CDR2 SASEGT, per germline. The ends lost 3 bases at V and 0 bases at J; junction bases unmatched: 8. The CDR3 here is CASSDREGGLAKNIQYF. CDR3 sequence (DNA): TGTGCCAGCAGTGACAGGGAGGGTGGACTAGCCAAAAACATTCAGTACTTC.

The chain recombines TRBV18 with TRBJ2-7, with D possibly being TRBD2 (5 bases). Trimming shortened V by 3 bases and J by 0 bases, and 9 bases separated the two germline ends. The CDR3 is made up of 14 amino acids. Germline CDR1 is KGHSH and CDR2 is LQKENI. The CDR3: CASSPEAHSYEQYF. As DNA, the CDR3 is TGTGCCAGCTCACCGGAGGCCCACTCCTACGAGCAGTACTTC.

The chain uses TRBV7-8 and TRBJ2-3, with TRBD1 matching over 7 bases. Germline loops: CDR1 SGHVS, CDR2 FQNEAQ. The CDR3 extends over 15 amino acids. V dropped 5 bases and J dropped 2; count of bases not matched to a gene: 7. Here the CDR3 DNA reads TGTGCCAGCAGCCCTCGGACAGGTCACACAGATACGCAGTATTTT. The encoded protein is CASSPRTGHTDTQYF.

The chain has TRBV5-5 and TRBJ2-2; D may be TRBD2 (5 bases). With 4 bases removed from V and 0 bases from J, the gap between germline ends came to 10 bases. Germline V gene sequence: CDR1 SGHKS, CDR2 YYEKEE (reference sequence). This CDR3 has 15 residues. CDR3 sequence reads: CASSTGGTNTGELFF. DNA for the CDR3: TGTGCCAGCAGCACCGGAGGTACGAACACCGGGGAGCTGTTTTTT.

This chain links TRBV5-4 with TRBJ2-5; D may be TRBD2 (5 bases). This CDR3 region has 12 residues. Germline V CDR1 and CDR2: SGHNT, YYREEE (reference sequence). The V end lost 9 bases, the J end lost 4 bases, and 13 bases lay between the germline ends. CDR3 in DNA: TGTGCCACCGGAGGTAGTTTAGAGACCCAGTACTTC. This translates into CATGGSLETQYF. Together with reference TRBV5-4 and TRBJ2-5, the CDR3 gives the full variable domain: ETGVTQSPTHLIKTRGQQVTLRCSSQSGHNTVSWYQQALGQGPQFIFQYYREEENGRGNFPPRFSGLQFPNYSSELNVNALELDDSALYLCATGGSLETQYFGPGTRLLVL.

The V call is TRBV28, the J call TRBJ1-1, with D tentatively TRBD1 (5 bases). This CDR3 is built from 11 residues. Germline CDR1 MDHEN, CDR2 SYDVKM. V lost 10 bases and J 7 bases, leaving 13 bases between the germline ends. In nucleotides, the CDR3 is TGTGCCATCCAGGGTTATGGTGAAGCTTTCTTT. It yields the protein CAIQGYGEAFF.

The chain joins TRBV10-3 to TRBJ2-1, with 10 bases aligning to TRBD2. This CDR3 has 14 amino acids. The junction had 3 bases not matched to a gene; V was cut back by 5 bases and J by 5 bases. Germline V CDR1 and CDR2: ENHRY, SYGVKD. The CDR3 nucleotides read TGTGCCATCAGTCGACTAGCGGGTGACAATGAGCAGTTCTTC. This codes for CAISRLAGDNEQFF.

The CDR3 sequence is CASSSSGSADTQYF. CDR3 sequence (DNA): TGTGCCAGCAGCTCTAGCGGGTCGGCAGATACGCAGTATTTT. The chain links TRBV7-2 to TRBJ2-3; 8 bases line up with TRBD2. The CDR3 consists of 14 residues. CDR1 SGHTA and CDR2 FQGNSA come from the germline V gene. J gave up 4 bases and V 4 bases, and 4 bases lay outside the gene matches.

This rearrangement joins TRBV9 to TRBJ2-1; D might be TRBD1 (7 bases). The V and J ends lost 0 bases and 4 bases respectively, with 11 bases between them. This CDR3 region has 15 residues. From germline, CDR1 is SGDLS and CDR2 YYNGEE. Here the CDR3 reads CASSVGAGGYNEQFF. CDR3 bases: TGTGCCAGCAGCGTAGGTGCAGGGGGGTACAATGAGCAGTTCTTC.

This clone was seen just once. The CDR3 loop is CASSTFRVDTQYF. The CDR3 DNA reads as TGTGCCAGCAGCACCTTCCGAGTAGATACGCAGTATTTT. This chain joins TRBV12-3 or TRBV12-4 and TRBJ2-3; D gene ambiguous. The CDR3 has 13 amino acids. V lost 6 bases and J 5 bases, leaving 12 bases between the germline ends.

This clone was seen only a few times. The chain combines TRBV7-6 with TRBJ1-4; TRBD1 matches at 8 bases. The CDR3 is made up of 15 amino acids. V gave up 5 bases and J gave up 5 bases; unmatched junction bases: 7. The germline gives CDR1 SGHVS, CDR2 FNYEAQ. This chain's CDR3 is CASSHRQGTNEKLFF. The DNA for the CDR3 is TGTGCCAGCAGCCACAGACAGGGGACGAATGAAAAACTGTTTTTT.

This clone was observed a single time. The rearrangement links TRBV2 to TRBJ2-3; TRBD2 aligns across 12 bases. The germline CDR1 and CDR2 sequences are SNHLY and FYNNEI. The CDR3 totals 16 residues. Unmatched junction bases numbered 8, after V lost 6 bases and J lost 4 bases. The CDR3 protein is CASSYPLAGGPDTQYF. In nucleotides, the CDR3 is TGTGCCAGCAGCTACCCCCTAGCGGGGGGGCCAGATACGCAGTATTTT.

The chain couples TRBV11-2 to TRBJ2-7, with a tentative D call TRBD1 (5 bases). CDR1 and CDR2 from the germline V gene are SGHAT and FQNNGV. The CDR3 extends over 15 amino acids. With 5 bases removed from V and 3 bases from J, the gap between germline ends came to 17 bases. In nucleotides, the CDR3 is TGTGCCAGCAGCGTGACTGCCGGACACTTCTACGAGCAGTACTTC. Amino acid sequence: CASSVTAGHFYEQYF.

The chain couples TRBV7-9 to TRBJ2-1; D call uncertain. The CDR3 has 11 amino acids. Germline V lookup: CDR1 SEHNR, CDR2 FQNEAQ (reference sequence). Trimming removed 2 bases from V and 7 bases from J, with 3 bases in between. The CDR3 coding sequence is TGTGCCAGCAGCTTACTGAATGAGCAGTTCTTC. As protein: CASSLLNEQFF.

This rearrangement joins TRBV2 to TRBJ2-3, with TRBD2 identical over 8 bases. Germline trimming cut 2 bases from V and 1 base from J; bases unmatched to any gene: 11. Germline lookup yields CDR1 SNHLY and CDR2 FYNNEI. The CDR3 is 18 amino acids. In nucleotides, the CDR3 is TGTGCCAGCAGTGAACAACTCCTCGGAGCGGGAGGCACAGATACGCAGTATTTT. Protein: CASSEQLLGAGGTDTQYF.

This chain joins TRBV18 and TRBJ1-2, with TRBD1 matching 9 bases. Germline V CDR1 and CDR2: KGHSH, LQKENI. The CDR3 has 15 residues. V was pared by 6 bases and J by 6 bases, with 11 bases of the junction left unmatched. CDR3 coding DNA: TGTGCCAGCTCGCCCACCCCCGGGACAGGGAATGGCTACACCTTC. It translates to CASSPTPGTGNGYTF.

This clone showed up just a few times. The J gene is TRBJ2-5, the V gene TRBV11-2; 9 bases line up with TRBD2. The CDR3 totals 16 residues. Germline CDR1 is SGHAT and CDR2 is FQNNGV. V lost 5 bases to trimming and J lost 2 bases; unmatched junction nucleotides: 9. CDR3 amino acids: CASSKGALAGQETQYF. CDR3 DNA sequence: TGTGCCAGCAGCAAAGGGGCTCTAGCGGGACAAGAGACCCAGTACTTC.

The chain carries TRBV5-4 and TRBJ2-1; no clear D. V lost 2 bases and J lost 7, with 10 bases in between. This CDR3 is built from 13 residues. Germline CDR1 SGHNT, CDR2 YYREEE (reference sequence). The DNA for the CDR3 is TGTGCCAGCAGCTTCCCAGGTCAAAATGAGCAGTTCTTC. As protein: CASSFPGQNEQFF.

CDR3 loop: CAWIPVLGAGYGYTF. In nucleotides, the CDR3 is TGTGCCTGGATTCCGGTGTTGGGGGCAGGCTATGGCTACACCTTC. The V and J genes are TRBV30 and TRBJ1-2; D possibly corresponds to TRBD1 (6 bases). V lost 4 bases and J lost 4, with 19 bases in between. The CDR3 has 15 residues. From germline, CDR1 is GTSNPN and CDR2 SVGIG (reference sequence).

Comment on this clone: Distinct nucleotide sequences in the sample also encode this CDR3. The chain joins TRBV5-4 to TRBJ2-7, with D perhaps TRBD1 (6 bases). Deletions cut 4 bases from V and 3 bases from J, with 11 bases between. Germline V CDR1 and CDR2: SGHNT, YYREEE (reference sequence). The CDR3 consists of 13 residues. CDR3 in amino acids: CASSPKDSYEQYF. CDR3 DNA: TGTGCCAGCAGCCCTAAGGACAGCTACGAGCAGTACTTC.

The gene calls are TRBV27 and TRBJ2-3, with no clear D. Trimming pared 11 bases from V and 5 bases from J, leaving 8 bases between. CDR3 size: 10 residues. The germline V gene encodes CDR1 MNHEY and CDR2 SMNVEV (reference sequence). The CDR3 DNA reads as TGTGCCTCTCCAGGAGATACGCAGTATTTT. Translation gives CASPGDTQYF.

DNA for the CDR3: TGTGCCAGCAGCCAAGGGACAGGGGTCTCAGATACGCAGTATTTT. Its protein is CASSQGTGVSDTQYF. The chain carries TRBV3-1 (or the pseudogene TRBV3-2) and TRBJ2-3; 9 bases align to TRBD1. The CDR3 runs 15 residues. Germline assignment: CDR1 LGHDT and CDR2 YNNKEL (reference sequence). After removal of 1 base from V and 4 bases from J, the junction contained 3 bases not matched to a gene.